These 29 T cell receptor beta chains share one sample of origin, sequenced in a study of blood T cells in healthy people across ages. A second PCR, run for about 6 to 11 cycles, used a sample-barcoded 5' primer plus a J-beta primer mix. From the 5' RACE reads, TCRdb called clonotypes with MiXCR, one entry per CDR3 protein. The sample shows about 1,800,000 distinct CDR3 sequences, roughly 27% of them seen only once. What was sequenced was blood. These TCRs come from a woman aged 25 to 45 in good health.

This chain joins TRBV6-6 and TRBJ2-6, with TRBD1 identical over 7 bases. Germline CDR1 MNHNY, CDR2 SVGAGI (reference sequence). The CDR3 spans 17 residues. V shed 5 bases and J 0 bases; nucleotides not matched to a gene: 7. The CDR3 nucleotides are TGTGCCAGCAGTCGGGACAGCCAGAGCTCTGGGGCCAACGTCCTGACTTTC. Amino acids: CASSRDSQSSGANVLTF.

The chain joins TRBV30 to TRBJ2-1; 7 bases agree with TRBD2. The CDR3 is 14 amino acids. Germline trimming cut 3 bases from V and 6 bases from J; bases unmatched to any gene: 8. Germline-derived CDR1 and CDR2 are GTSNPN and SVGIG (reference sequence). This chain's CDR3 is CAWSYASGSNEQFF. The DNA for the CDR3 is TGTGCCTGGAGCTATGCTAGCGGTTCCAATGAGCAGTTCTTC.

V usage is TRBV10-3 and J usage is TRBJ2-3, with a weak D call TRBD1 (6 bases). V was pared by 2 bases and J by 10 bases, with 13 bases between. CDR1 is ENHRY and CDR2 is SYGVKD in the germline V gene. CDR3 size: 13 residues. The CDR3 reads CAISEGAKGAQYF. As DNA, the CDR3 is TGTGCCATCAGTGAGGGGGCCAAGGGGGCGCAGTATTTT.

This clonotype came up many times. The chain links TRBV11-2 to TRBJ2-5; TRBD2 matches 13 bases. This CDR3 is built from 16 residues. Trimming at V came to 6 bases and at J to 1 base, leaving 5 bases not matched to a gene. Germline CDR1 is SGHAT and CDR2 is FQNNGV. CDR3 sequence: CASRRGTSGVQETQYF. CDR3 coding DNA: TGTGCCAGCAGGCGTGGGACTAGCGGGGTCCAAGAGACCCAGTACTTC.

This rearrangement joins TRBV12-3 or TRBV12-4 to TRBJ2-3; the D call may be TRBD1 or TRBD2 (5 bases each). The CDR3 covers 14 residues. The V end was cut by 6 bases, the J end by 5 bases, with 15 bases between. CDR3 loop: CASRLPGRRDTQYF. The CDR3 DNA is TGTGCCAGCAGACTCCCGGGACGAAGAGATACGCAGTATTTT.

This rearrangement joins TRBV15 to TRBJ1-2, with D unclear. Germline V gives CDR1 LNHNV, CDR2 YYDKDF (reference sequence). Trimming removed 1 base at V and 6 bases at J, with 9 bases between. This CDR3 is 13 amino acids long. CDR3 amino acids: CATSRGEGDGYTF. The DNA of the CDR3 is TGTGCCACCAGCAGAGGCGAGGGAGATGGCTACACCTTC.

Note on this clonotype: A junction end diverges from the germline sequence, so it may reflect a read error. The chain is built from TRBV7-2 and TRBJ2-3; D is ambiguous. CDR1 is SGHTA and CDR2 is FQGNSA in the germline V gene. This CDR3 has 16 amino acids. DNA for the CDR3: TGTGCCAACAGCTTACAGCCGGCAGCTAGCACAGATACGCAGTATTTT. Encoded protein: CANSLQPAASTDTQYF.

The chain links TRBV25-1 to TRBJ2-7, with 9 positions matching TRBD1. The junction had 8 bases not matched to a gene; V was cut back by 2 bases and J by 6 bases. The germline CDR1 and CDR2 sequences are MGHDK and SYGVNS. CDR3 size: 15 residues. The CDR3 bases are TGTGCCAGCAGTGAACCCGGGACAGGGAAAGGCGAGCAGTACTTC. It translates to CASSEPGTGKGEQYF.

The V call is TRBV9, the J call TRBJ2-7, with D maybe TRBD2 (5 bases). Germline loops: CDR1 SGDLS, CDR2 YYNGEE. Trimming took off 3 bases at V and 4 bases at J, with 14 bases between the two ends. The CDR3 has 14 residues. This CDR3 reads CASSGSPGSYEQYF. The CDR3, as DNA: TGTGCCAGCAGCGGAAGTCCGGGGTCGTACGAGCAGTACTTC.

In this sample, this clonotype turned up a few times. Here the CDR3 reads CASSVAGSNRPNTEAFF. CDR3 in DNA: TGTGCCAGCAGCGTAGCGGGTTCAAACAGACCGAACACTGAAGCTTTCTTT. The genes are TRBV9 and TRBJ1-1; D not certain. The CDR3 runs 17 residues. The ends were cut back, 0 bases at V and 1 base at J, with 16 bases in the middle. The germline V gene encodes CDR1 SGDLS and CDR2 YYNGEE.

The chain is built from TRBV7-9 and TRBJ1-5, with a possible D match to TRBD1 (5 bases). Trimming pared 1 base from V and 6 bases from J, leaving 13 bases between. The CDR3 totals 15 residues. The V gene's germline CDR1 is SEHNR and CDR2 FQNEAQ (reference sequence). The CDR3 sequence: CASSLDAQGSQPQHF. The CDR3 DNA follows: TGTGCCAGCAGCTTAGATGCTCAGGGCTCTCAGCCCCAGCATTTT.

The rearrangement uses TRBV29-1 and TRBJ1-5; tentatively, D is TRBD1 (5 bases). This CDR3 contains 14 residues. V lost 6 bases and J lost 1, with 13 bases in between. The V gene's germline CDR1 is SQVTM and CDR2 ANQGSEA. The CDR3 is CSVGGGTSNQPQHF. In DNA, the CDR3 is TGCAGCGTGGGAGGAGGGACGAGCAATCAGCCCCAGCATTTT.

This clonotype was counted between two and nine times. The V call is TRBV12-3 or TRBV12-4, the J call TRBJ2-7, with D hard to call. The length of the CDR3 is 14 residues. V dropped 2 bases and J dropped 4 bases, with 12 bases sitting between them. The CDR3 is CASSLSGIRYEQYF. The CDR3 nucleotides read TGTGCCAGCAGTTTATCGGGTATTCGGTACGAGCAGTACTTC.

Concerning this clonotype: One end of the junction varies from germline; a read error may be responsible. Here the CDR3 reads CTSSPTGTEAFF. CDR3 DNA: TGTACCAGCAGCCCGACAGGGACTGAAGCTTTCTTT. The rearrangement uses TRBV7-9 and TRBJ1-1; TRBD1 matches at 7 bases. The CDR3 extends over 12 amino acids. CDR1 and CDR2 (germline): SEHNR, FQNEAQ (reference sequence).

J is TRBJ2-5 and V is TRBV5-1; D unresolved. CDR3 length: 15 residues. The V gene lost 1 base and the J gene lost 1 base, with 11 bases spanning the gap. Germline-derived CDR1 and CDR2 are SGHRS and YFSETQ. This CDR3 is CASSLLASSQETQYF. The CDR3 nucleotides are TGCGCCAGCAGCTTGTTGGCTAGTTCCCAAGAGACCCAGTACTTC.

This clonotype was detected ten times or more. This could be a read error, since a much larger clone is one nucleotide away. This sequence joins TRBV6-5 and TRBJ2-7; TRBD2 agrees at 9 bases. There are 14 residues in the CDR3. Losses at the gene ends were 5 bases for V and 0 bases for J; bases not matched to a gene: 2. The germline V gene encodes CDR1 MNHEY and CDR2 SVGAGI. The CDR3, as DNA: TGTGCCAGCAGTGGAGCGGGGGGCTCCTACGAGCAGTACTTC. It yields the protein CASSGAGGSYEQYF.

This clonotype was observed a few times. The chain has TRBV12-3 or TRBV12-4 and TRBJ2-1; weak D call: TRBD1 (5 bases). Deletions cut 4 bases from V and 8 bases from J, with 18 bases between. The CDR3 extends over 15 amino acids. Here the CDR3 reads CASSYDLPGIDEQFF. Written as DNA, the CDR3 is TGTGCCAGCAGTTACGACCTTCCAGGGATCGATGAGCAGTTCTTC.

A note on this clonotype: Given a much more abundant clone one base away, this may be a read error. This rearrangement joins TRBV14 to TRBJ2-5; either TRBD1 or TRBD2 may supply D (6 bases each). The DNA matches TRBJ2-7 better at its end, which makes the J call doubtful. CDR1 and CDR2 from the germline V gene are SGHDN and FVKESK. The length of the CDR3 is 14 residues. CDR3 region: CANSQGGGVHEQYF. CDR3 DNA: TGTGCCAACAGCCAAGGAGGGGGAGTCCACGAGCAGTACTTC.

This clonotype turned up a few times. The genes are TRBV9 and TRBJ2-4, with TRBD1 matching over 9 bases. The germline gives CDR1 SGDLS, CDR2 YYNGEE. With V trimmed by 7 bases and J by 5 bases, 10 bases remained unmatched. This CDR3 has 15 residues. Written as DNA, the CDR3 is TGTGCCAGCGACAGGGGGGGGCTTAACGAAAACATTCAGTACTTC. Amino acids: CASDRGGLNENIQYF.

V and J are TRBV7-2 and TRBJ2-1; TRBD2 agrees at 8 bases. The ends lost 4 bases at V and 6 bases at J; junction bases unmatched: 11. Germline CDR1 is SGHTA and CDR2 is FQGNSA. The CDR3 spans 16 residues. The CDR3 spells CASSSLGSGKTNEQFF. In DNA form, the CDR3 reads TGTGCCAGCAGCTCCTTGGGTAGCGGGAAAACCAATGAGCAGTTCTTC. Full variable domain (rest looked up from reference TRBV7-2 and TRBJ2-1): GAGVSQSPSNKVTEKGKDVELRCDPISGHTALYWYRQSLGQGLEFLIYFQGNSAPDKSGLPSDRFSAERTGGSVSTLTIQRTQQEDSAVYLCASSSLGSGKTNEQFFGPGTRLTVL.

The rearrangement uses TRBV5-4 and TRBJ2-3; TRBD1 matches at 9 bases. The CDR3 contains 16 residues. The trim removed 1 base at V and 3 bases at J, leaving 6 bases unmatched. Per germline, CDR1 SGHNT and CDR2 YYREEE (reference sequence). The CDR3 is CASSLWTGVKTDTQYF. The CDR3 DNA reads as TGTGCCAGCAGCTTGTGGACAGGGGTGAAAACAGATACGCAGTATTTT. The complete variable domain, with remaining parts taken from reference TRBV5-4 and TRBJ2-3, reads ETGVTQSPTHLIKTRGQQVTLRCSSQSGHNTVSWYQQALGQGPQFIFQYYREEENGRGNFPPRFSGLQFPNYSSELNVNALELDDSALYLCASSLWTGVKTDTQYFGPGTRLTVL.

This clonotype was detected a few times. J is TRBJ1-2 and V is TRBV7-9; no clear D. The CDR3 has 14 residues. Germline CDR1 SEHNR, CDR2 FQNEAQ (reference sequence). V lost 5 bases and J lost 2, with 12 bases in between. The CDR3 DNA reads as TGTGCCAGCAGCGACCAAACAGCAAACTATGGCTACACCTTC. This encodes CASSDQTANYGYTF.

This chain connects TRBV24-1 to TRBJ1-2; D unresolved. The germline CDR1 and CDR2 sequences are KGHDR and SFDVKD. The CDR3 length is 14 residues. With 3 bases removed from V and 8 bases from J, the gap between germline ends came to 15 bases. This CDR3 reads CATSDRGRERGYTF. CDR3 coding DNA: TGTGCCACCAGTGATCGAGGGAGGGAGAGAGGCTACACCTTC.

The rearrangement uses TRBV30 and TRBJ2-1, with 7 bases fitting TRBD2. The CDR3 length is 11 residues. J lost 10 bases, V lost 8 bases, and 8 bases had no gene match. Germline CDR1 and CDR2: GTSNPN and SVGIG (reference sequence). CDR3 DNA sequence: TGTGCCGGACTAGTTTCCTCCGAGCAGTTCTTC. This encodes CAGLVSSEQFF.

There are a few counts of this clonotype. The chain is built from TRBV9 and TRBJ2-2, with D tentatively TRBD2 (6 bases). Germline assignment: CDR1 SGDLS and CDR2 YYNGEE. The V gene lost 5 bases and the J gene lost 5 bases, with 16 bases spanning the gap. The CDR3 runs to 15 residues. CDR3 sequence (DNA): TGTGCCAGCAGTCAGACTAGACAGCCGACCGGGGAGCTGTTTTTT. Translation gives CASSQTRQPTGELFF.

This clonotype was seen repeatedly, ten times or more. The CDR3 spells CASSITGTAYYEQYF. The CDR3, as DNA: TGTGCCAGTTCTATTACCGGGACAGCCTACTACGAGCAGTACTTC. The chain combines TRBV25-1 with TRBJ2-7; TRBD1 aligns across 7 bases. Germline CDR1 is MGHDK and CDR2 is SYGVNS. The CDR3 is 15 residues long. After removal of 9 bases from V and 3 bases from J, the junction contained 14 bases not matched to a gene.

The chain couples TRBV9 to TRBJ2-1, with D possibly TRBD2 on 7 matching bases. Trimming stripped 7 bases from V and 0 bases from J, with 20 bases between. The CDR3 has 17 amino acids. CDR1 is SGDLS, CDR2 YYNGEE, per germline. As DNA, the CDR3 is TGTGCCAGCGGCCAGGGGAGGGGGGGAAGCTCCTACAATGAGCAGTTCTTC. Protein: CASGQGRGGSSYNEQFF.

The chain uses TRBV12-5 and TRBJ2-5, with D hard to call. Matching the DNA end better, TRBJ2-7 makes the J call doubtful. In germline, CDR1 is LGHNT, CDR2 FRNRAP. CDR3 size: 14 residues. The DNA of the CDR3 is TGTGCTAGTGGCCCCTCCTCGGGTAGCTACGAGCAGTACTTC. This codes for CASGPSSGSYEQYF.

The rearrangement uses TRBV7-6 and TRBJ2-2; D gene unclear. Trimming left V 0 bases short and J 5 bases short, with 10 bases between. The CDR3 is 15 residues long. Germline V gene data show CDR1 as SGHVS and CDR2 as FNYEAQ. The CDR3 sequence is CASSLAAQPTGELFF. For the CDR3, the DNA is TGTGCCAGCAGCTTAGCAGCACAGCCGACCGGGGAGCTGTTTTTT.